The 24 T cell receptor beta chains listed next were all sequenced from one sample in a study of blood T cell repertoires in COVID-19. Measured with immunoSEQ multiplex PCR; TCRdb has only the in-frame clones, and not every one. The table includes about 230,000 clones, under 90% detected once. Sequencing used peripheral blood. All receptors come from a man between 50 and 59 years old with COVID-19, enrolled during active disease.

V and J are TRBV2 and TRBJ2-5, with 8 nucleotides matching TRBD1. The CDR3 sequence is 15 residues long. Germline-derived CDR1 and CDR2 are SNHLY and FYNNEI. Unmatched junction bases numbered 7, after V lost 6 bases and J lost 1 base. In DNA form, the CDR3 reads TGTGCCAGCAGCATACAGGGGGGAAGCCAAGAGACCCAGTACTTC. This translates into CASSIQGGSQETQYF.

This clone was found a few times. The rearrangement joins TRBV2 to TRBJ1-6; TRBD1 aligns across 7 bases. CDR1 SNHLY and CDR2 FYNNEI come from the germline V gene. Trimming at V came to 4 bases and at J to 3 bases, leaving 12 bases not matched to a gene. CDR3 size: 18 residues. CDR3 region: CASSVTVGRGNYNSPLHF. The DNA for the CDR3 is TGTGCCAGCAGTGTGACCGTTGGCAGGGGGAACTATAATTCACCCCTCCACTTT.

The chain carries TRBV4-2 and TRBJ2-3; D is unclear. Trimming took 0 bases from V and 6 from J, leaving 22 bases between them. Germline CDR1 and CDR2: LGHNA and YNFKEQ. The CDR3 runs 18 residues. The CDR3 sequence is CASSQDETGSTHIDTQYF. The CDR3 nucleotides read TGTGCCAGCAGCCAAGATGAGACTGGATCAACGCACATTGATACGCAGTATTTT.

The chain carries TRBV5-1 and TRBJ1-2, with 8 bases fitting TRBD1. Germline V CDR1 and CDR2: SGHRS, YFSETQ. This CDR3 spans 15 amino acids. The trim removed 2 bases at V and 0 bases at J, leaving 3 bases unmatched. The CDR3 nucleotides are TGCGCCAGCAGCTTTGGACAGGGCCCTAACTATGGCTACACCTTC. Its translation is CASSFGQGPNYGYTF.

The chain joins TRBV6-6 to TRBJ2-7, with TRBD1 matching over 9 bases. The CDR3 runs 13 residues. Unmatched junction bases numbered 8, after V lost 8 bases and J lost 6 bases. Germline CDR1 reads MNHNY; CDR2 reads SVGAGI (reference sequence). CDR3 DNA: TGTGCCAGCCGACAGGGGGAGCGGGGCGAGCAGTACTTC. It encodes CASRQGERGEQYF.

This clone appeared once. This chain connects TRBV30 to TRBJ1-2, with TRBD1 identical over 8 bases. Trimming at V came to 0 bases and at J to 6 bases, leaving 6 bases not matched to a gene. The CDR3 length is 14 residues. Per germline, CDR1 GTSNPN and CDR2 SVGIG (reference sequence). The CDR3 reads CAWSVGGTGDGYTF. The CDR3 nucleotides are TGTGCCTGGAGTGTAGGGGGGACAGGAGATGGCTACACCTTC. Filled out from reference TRBV30 and TRBJ1-2, the complete variable domain reads SQTIHQWPATLVQPVGSPLSLECTVEGTSNPNLYWYRQAAGRGLQLLFYSVGIGQISSEVPQNLSASRPQDRQFILSSKKLLLSDSGFYLCAWSVGGTGDGYTFGSGTRLTVV.

CDR3 in amino acids: CASSPGASNQPQHF. CDR3 nucleotides: TGTGCCAGCTCACCAGGGGCAAGCAATCAGCCCCAGCATTTT. The J gene is TRBJ1-5, the V gene TRBV18; D might be TRBD1 (5 bases). CDR1 is KGHSH and CDR2 is LQKENI in the germline V gene. V was pared by 2 bases and J by 1 base, with 6 bases between. The CDR3 is made up of 14 amino acids.

The chain has TRBV4-3 and TRBJ2-7; TRBD2 matches at 8 bases. CDR3 size: 17 residues. Looked up from germline, CDR1 is LGHNA and CDR2 is YSLEER. The V gene end was trimmed by 3 bases and the J gene end by 6 bases; junction bases not matched to a gene: 16. In DNA, the CDR3 is TGCGCCAGCAGCCAGATACTCCCCGGGGGGGTTGGGGTCGAGCAGTACTTC. As protein: CASSQILPGGVGVEQYF.

This chain connects TRBV7-2 to TRBJ1-5, with 7 bases aligning to TRBD1. V lost 1 base and J lost 6; bases outside the gene matches: 6. The germline CDR1 and CDR2 sequences are SGHTA and FQGNSA. CDR3 size: 15 residues. The CDR3 bases are TGTGCCAGCAGCTTAGATAGGGGGCTCGGTCAGCCCCAGCATTTT. Encoded protein: CASSLDRGLGQPQHF.

The gene calls are TRBV25-1 and TRBJ2-7; 10 nucleotides match TRBD2. The CDR3 contains 13 residues. CDR1 MGHDK and CDR2 SYGVNS come from the germline V gene. With 8 bases clipped from V and 4 bases from J, the junction kept 5 bases outside the gene matches. CDR3 DNA sequence: TGTGCCAGCGGAGCGGGAGGGGTGTACGAGCAGTACTTC. Its protein product is CASGAGGVYEQYF.

This clone appeared a single time. The chain is built from TRBV7-9 and TRBJ2-2; D may be TRBD1 (5 bases). The CDR3 length is 15 residues. Trimming took 7 bases from V and 0 from J, leaving 12 bases between them. CDR1 is SEHNR and CDR2 is FQNEAQ in the germline V gene (reference sequence). The CDR3 DNA follows: TGTGCCAGCACGGCTGCAGGGACGAACACCGGGGAGCTGTTTTTT. This codes for CASTAAGTNTGELFF.

V gene TRBV5-1 combines with J gene TRBJ2-1; 8 bases align to TRBD1. Looked up from germline, CDR1 is SGHRS and CDR2 is YFSETQ. V was pared by 4 bases and J by 3 bases, with 3 bases of the junction left unmatched. The CDR3 extends over 14 amino acids. The CDR3 protein is CASSTGTGYNEQFF. CDR3 sequence (DNA): TGCGCCAGCAGCACCGGGACAGGCTACAATGAGCAGTTCTTC.

The chain couples TRBV7-3 to TRBJ2-7; the match to TRBD1 covers 7 bases. V trimming: 3 bases; J trimming: 2 bases; junction bases outside the gene matches: 4. CDR1 and CDR2 from the germline V gene are SGHTA and FQGTGA. The CDR3 contains 14 residues. CDR3 residues: CASSLDRPPYEQYF. The CDR3 nucleotides read TGTGCCAGCAGCTTGGACAGGCCCCCCTACGAGCAGTACTTC.

V and J are TRBV12-5 and TRBJ2-2; no clear D. The V and J ends lost 3 bases and 7 bases respectively, with 9 bases between them. CDR3 size: 13 residues. Per the germline V gene, CDR1 is LGHNT and CDR2 is FRNRAP. The CDR3 is CASGFTPGGELFF. The CDR3 bases are TGTGCTAGTGGTTTCACTCCGGGCGGGGAGCTGTTTTTT.

The chain has TRBV5-6 and TRBJ2-1; TRBD1 is a possible D gene (6 bases). Trimming cost V 2 bases and J 1 base, with 13 bases left between them. Germline V gives CDR1 SGHDT, CDR2 YYEEEE. The CDR3 extends over 16 amino acids. CDR3 DNA: TGTGCCAGCAGCTTAAGGGAAGGGGGTTCCTACAATGAGCAGTTCTTC. This codes for CASSLREGGSYNEQFF.

The chain links TRBV5-6 to TRBJ1-2; 9 nucleotides line up with TRBD1. The V and J ends lost 3 bases and 5 bases, in that order; junction bases with no gene match: 11. The CDR3 contains 16 residues. Germline CDR1 SGHDT, CDR2 YYEEEE. CDR3: CASSYSRDRASYGYTF. CDR3 DNA: TGTGCCAGCAGCTACTCCCGGGACAGGGCTTCATATGGCTACACCTTC.

V gene TRBV9 combines with J gene TRBJ2-7; 14 bases line up with TRBD2. This CDR3 is built from 18 residues. The J segment lost 3 bases and the V segment lost 5 bases, leaving 13 bases of the junction unmatched. Germline lookup yields CDR1 SGDLS and CDR2 YYNGEE. The CDR3: CASRDPGLAGVPGYEQYF. CDR3 in DNA: TGTGCCAGCAGAGATCCGGGACTAGCGGGAGTCCCCGGCTACGAGCAGTACTTC.

The rearrangement joins TRBV19 to TRBJ1-2; 7 bases agree with TRBD1. This CDR3 has 15 amino acids. J gave up 5 bases and V 5 bases, and 11 bases lay outside the gene matches. Germline V gene lookup returns CDR1 LNHDA and CDR2 SQIVND (reference sequence). The CDR3 DNA is TGTGCCAGTAGTGTCGTCGGGACAGCGAAATATGGCTACACCTTC. As protein: CASSVVGTAKYGYTF.

This sequence joins TRBV28 and TRBJ2-7, with a weak D call TRBD2 (7 bases). Germline CDR1 reads MDHEN; CDR2 reads SYDVKM. Trimming pared 4 bases from V and 5 bases from J, leaving 21 bases between. The CDR3 runs to 16 residues. Here the CDR3 reads CASSSAGAQRGDEQYF. CDR3 nucleotides: TGTGCCAGCAGTTCGGCGGGGGCCCAACGTGGGGACGAGCAGTACTTC.

The chain carries TRBV6-4 and TRBJ2-3, with 9 bases that match TRBD1. V lost 3 bases to trimming and J lost 2 bases; unmatched junction nucleotides: 15. Germline lookup yields CDR1 MRHNA and CDR2 SNTAGT. The CDR3 length is 19 residues. As DNA, the CDR3 is TGTGCCAGCAGTGAAAGTGGAGTTCCGGGACAGGGCTCCACAGATACGCAGTATTTT. It is translated as CASSESGVPGQGSTDTQYF.

The chain recombines TRBV18 with TRBJ2-7, with 9 bases that match TRBD1. CDR1 and CDR2 from the germline V gene are KGHSH and LQKENI. The CDR3 is 13 residues long. Unmatched junction bases numbered 5, after V lost 6 bases and J lost 5 bases. CDR3 nucleotides: TGTGCCAGCTCCCGGACAGGGGTGAACGAGCAGTACTTC. Residues: CASSRTGVNEQYF.

The chain has TRBV24-1 and TRBJ2-3; TRBD2 is a possible D gene (5 bases). There are 13 residues in the CDR3. V was cut by 4 bases and J by 7 bases, with 11 bases left in between. Germline V gene lookup returns CDR1 KGHDR and CDR2 SFDVKD. The CDR3 sequence: CATSDPLEYTQYF. As DNA, the CDR3 is TGTGCCACCAGTGACCCACTAGAATATACGCAGTATTTT.

The V call is TRBV7-9, the J call TRBJ1-1; D perhaps matches TRBD1 (6 bases). Between the trimmed V and J ends, which lost 5 bases and 8 bases, there was a span of 15 bases. Per the germline V gene, CDR1 is SEHNR and CDR2 is FQNEAQ (reference sequence). This CDR3 is 13 amino acids long. The CDR3 loop is CASSPRDTAEAFF. The CDR3 DNA follows: TGTGCCAGCAGCCCCAGGGACACCGCCGAAGCTTTCTTT.

This sequence joins TRBV14 and TRBJ1-2; D is unresolved. Germline CDR1 and CDR2: SGHDN and FVKESK. Trimming cost V 0 bases and J 5 bases, with 10 bases left between them. This CDR3 comprises 14 residues. The CDR3 DNA is TGTGCCAGCAGCCAAGACACGAGGGAATATGGCTACACCTTC. Protein: CASSQDTREYGYTF.